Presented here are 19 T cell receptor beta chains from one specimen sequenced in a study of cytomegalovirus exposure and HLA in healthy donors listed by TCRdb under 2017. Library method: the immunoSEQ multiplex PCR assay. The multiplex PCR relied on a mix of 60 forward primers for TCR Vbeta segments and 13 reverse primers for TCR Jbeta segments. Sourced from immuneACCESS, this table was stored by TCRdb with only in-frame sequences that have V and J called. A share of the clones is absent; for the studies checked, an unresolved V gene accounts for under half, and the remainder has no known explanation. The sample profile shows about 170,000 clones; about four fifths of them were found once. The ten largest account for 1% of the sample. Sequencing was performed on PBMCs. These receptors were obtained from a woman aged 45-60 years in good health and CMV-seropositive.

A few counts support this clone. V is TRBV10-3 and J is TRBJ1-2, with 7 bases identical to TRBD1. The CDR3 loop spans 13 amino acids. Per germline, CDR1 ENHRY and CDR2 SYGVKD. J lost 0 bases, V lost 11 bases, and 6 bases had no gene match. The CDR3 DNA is TGTGCCTCCCGGGACAGTACTAACTATGGCTACACCTTC. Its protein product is CASRDSTNYGYTF.

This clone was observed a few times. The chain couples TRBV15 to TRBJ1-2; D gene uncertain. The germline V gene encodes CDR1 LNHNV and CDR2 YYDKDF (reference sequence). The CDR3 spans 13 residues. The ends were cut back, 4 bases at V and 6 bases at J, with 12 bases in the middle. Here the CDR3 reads CATSIKNLHGYTF. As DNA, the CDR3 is TGTGCCACCAGCATCAAAAACTTGCATGGCTACACCTTC.

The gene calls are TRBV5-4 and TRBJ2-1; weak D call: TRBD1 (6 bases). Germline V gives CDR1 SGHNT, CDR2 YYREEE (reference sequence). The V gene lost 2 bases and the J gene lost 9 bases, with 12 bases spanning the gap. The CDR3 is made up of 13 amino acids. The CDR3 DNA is TGTGCCAGCAGCTTTACAGGGAGCCCTGAGCAGTTCTTC. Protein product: CASSFTGSPEQFF. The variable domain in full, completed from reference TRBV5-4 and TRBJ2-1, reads ETGVTQSPTHLIKTRGQQVTLRCSSQSGHNTVSWYQQALGQGPQFIFQYYREEENGRGNFPPRFSGLQFPNYSSELNVNALELDDSALYLCASSFTGSPEQFFGPGTRLTVL.

The CDR3: CASSFGQPDSYEQYF. For the CDR3, the DNA is TGTGCCAGCAGCTTCGGACAGCCCGACTCCTACGAGCAGTACTTC. The chain recombines TRBV7-9 with TRBJ2-5; D might be TRBD1 (6 bases). Gene TRBJ2-7 matches the end of the DNA better, so the J call may be wrong. CDR1 and CDR2 (germline): SEHNR, FQNEAQ (reference sequence). The CDR3 is 15 residues long.

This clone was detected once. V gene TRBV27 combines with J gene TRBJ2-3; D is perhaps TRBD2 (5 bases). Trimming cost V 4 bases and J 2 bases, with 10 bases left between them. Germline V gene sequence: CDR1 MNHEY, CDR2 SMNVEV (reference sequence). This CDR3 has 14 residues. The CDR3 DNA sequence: TGTGCCAGCAGTTGGCTACGGGACACAGATACGCAGTATTTT. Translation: CASSWLRDTDTQYF.

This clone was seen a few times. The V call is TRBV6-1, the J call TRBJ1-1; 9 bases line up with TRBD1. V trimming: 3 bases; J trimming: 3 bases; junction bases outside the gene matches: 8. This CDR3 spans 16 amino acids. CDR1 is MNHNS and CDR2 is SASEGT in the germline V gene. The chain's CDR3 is CASSDARDRVYTEAFF. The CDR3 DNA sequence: TGTGCCAGCAGTGATGCAAGGGACAGGGTTTACACTGAAGCTTTCTTT.

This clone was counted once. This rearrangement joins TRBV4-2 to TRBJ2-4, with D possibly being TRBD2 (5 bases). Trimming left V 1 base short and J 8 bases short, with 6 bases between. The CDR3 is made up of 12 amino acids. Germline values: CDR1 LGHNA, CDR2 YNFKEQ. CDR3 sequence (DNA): TGTGCCAGCAGCCAAGGAGGGCACATTCAGTACTTC. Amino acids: CASSQGGHIQYF.

The CDR3 is CASSLGVGGETQYF. In nucleotides, the CDR3 is TGTGCCAGCAGCTTAGGGGTGGGGGGTGAGACCCAGTACTTC. The rearrangement links TRBV7-2 to TRBJ2-5; maybe TRBD2 (6 bases). The germline V and J ends were trimmed by 1 base and 5 bases, with 11 bases remaining between them. The CDR3 extends over 14 amino acids. Germline lookup yields CDR1 SGHTA and CDR2 FQGNSA.

The CDR3 region is CASSLGAPTGVGTEAFF. The CDR3 bases are TGTGCCAGCAGCTTGGGGGCCCCTACAGGGGTGGGCACTGAAGCTTTCTTT. V gene TRBV5-4 combines with J gene TRBJ1-1; 7 bases match TRBD1. V lost 0 bases, J lost 4 bases, and 12 bases stayed unmatched. This CDR3 is 17 amino acids long. Germline-derived CDR1 and CDR2 are SGHNT and YYREEE (reference sequence).

In DNA form, the CDR3 reads TGTGCCAGCAGAGCCTATAGCTCCTACGAGCAGTACTTC. This codes for CASRAYSSYEQYF. This chain links TRBV11-1 with TRBJ2-5; no reliable D call. The J call is in doubt because the DNA end fits TRBJ2-7 better. Germline CDR1 and CDR2: SGHAT and FQDESV (reference sequence). This CDR3 has 13 residues.

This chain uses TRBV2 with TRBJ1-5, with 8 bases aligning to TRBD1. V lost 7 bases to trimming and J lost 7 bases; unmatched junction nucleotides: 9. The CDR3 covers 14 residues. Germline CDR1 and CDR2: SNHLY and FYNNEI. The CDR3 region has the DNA TGTGCCAGCAAACTAGACAGGGGCGGCCAGCCCCAGCATTTT. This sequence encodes CASKLDRGGQPQHF. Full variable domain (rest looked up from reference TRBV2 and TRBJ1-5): EPEVTQTPSHQVTQMGQEVILRCVPISNHLYFYWYRQILGQKVEFLVSFYNNEISEKSEIFDDQFSVERPDGSNFTLKIRSTKLEDSAMYFCASKLDRGGQPQHFGDGTRLSIL.

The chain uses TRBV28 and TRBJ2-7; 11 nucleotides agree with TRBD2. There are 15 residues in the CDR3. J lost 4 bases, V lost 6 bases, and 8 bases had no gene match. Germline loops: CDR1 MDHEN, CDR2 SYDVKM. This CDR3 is CASRNRGLAEYEQYF. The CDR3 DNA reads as TGTGCCAGCAGAAACCGGGGACTAGCGGAGTACGAGCAGTACTTC. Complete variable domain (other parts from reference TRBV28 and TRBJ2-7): DVKVTQSSRYLVKRTGEKVFLECVQDMDHENMFWYRQDPGLGLRLIYFSYDVKMKEKGDIPEGYSVSREKKERFSLILESASTNQTSMYLCASRNRGLAEYEQYFGPGTRLTVT.

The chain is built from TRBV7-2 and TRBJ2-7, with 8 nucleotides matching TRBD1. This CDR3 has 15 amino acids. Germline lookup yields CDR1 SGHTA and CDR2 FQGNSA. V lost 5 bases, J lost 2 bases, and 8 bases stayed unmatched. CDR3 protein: CASSPGQGFTYEQYF. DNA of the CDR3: TGTGCCAGCAGCCCAGGACAGGGTTTCACCTACGAGCAGTACTTC.

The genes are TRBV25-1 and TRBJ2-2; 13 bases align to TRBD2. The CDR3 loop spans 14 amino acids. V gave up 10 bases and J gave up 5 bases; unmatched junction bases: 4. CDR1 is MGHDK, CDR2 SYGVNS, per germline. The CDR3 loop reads CATRLAGGTGELFF. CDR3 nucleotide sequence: TGTGCCACTCGACTAGCGGGAGGAACCGGGGAGCTGTTTTTT.

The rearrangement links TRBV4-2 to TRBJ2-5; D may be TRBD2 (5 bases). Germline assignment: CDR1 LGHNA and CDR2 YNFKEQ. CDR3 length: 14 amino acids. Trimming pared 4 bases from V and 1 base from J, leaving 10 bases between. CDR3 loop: CASSPQRTQETQYF. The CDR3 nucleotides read TGTGCCAGCAGCCCTCAGCGGACCCAAGAGACCCAGTACTTC.

CDR3: CASSLQVDFSTDTQYF. CDR3 nucleotides: TGCGCCAGCAGCTTGCAGGTGGACTTCAGCACAGATACGCAGTATTTT. J is TRBJ2-3 and V is TRBV5-1; a weak D match, TRBD2 (5 bases). V lost 1 base and J 0 bases, leaving 12 bases between the germline ends. Germline V gene sequence: CDR1 SGHRS, CDR2 YFSETQ. The CDR3 runs 16 residues. Full variable domain (missing parts from reference TRBV5-1 and TRBJ2-3): KAGVTQTPRYLIKTRGQQVTLSCSPISGHRSVSWYQQTPGQGLQFLFEYFSETQRNKGNFPGRFSGRQFSNSRSEMNVSTLELGDSALYLCASSLQVDFSTDTQYFGPGTRLTVL.

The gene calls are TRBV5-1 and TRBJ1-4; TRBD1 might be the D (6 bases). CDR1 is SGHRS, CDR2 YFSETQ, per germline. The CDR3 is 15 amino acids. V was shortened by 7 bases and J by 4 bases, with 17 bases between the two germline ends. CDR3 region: CASATGFSFNEKLFF. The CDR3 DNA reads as TGCGCCAGCGCTACAGGGTTCAGCTTTAATGAAAAACTGTTTTTT.

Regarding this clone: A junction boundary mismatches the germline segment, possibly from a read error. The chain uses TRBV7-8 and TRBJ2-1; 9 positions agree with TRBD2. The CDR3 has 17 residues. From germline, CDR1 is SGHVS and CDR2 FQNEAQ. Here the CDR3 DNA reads TGTGCCAGCAGCTTAAGTGGTGGCGGGGGGGCCTCGACGTTGCGGCTCTTC. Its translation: CASSLSGGGGASTLRLF.

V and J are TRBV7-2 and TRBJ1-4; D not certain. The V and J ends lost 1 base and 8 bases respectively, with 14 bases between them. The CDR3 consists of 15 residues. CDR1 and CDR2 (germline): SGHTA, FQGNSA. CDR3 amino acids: CASSLDWGRREKLFF. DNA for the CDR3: TGTGCCAGCAGCTTAGATTGGGGTAGGAGGGAAAAACTGTTTTTT.